These 9 T cell receptor beta chains share one sample of origin, sequenced in a study of blood T cells in healthy people across ages. Primers used in a second PCR of roughly 7 to 12 cycles were a sample-barcoded 5' primer and a J-beta primer mix. TCRdb reprocessed the 5' RACE reads with MiXCR, giving one entry per CDR3 protein. The sample lists hundreds of thousands of distinct CDR3 sequences, under 45% occurring once. Material: blood. The receptors come from a man aged 60 to 75 in good health.

The rearrangement links TRBV27 to TRBJ1-6; no reliable D call. With 0 bases removed from V and 7 bases from J, the gap between germline ends came to 10 bases. This CDR3 is 15 amino acids long. The V gene's germline CDR1 is MNHEY and CDR2 SMNVEV (reference sequence). The DNA of the CDR3 is TGTGCCAGCAGTTTATCGAGGTACCTCAATTCACCCCTCCACTTT. It codes for CASSLSRYLNSPLHF.

V usage is TRBV5-6 and J usage is TRBJ1-6; D uncertain. Germline CDR1 reads SGHDT; CDR2 reads YYEEEE. The V end was cut by 2 bases, the J end by 6 bases, with 12 bases between. CDR3 length equals 15 residues. CDR3 nucleotides: TGTGCCAGCAGCTTAGGTTGGGTTCGTAATTCACCCCTCCACTTT. Translating gives CASSLGWVRNSPLHF.

This clonotype was seen many times. The chain is built from TRBV4-1 and TRBJ2-5; maybe TRBD1 (5 bases). V gave up 0 bases and J gave up 1 base, with 9 bases separating them. CDR3 size: 15 residues. Germline CDR1 reads MGHRA; CDR2 reads YSYEKL. The CDR3 DNA sequence: TGCGCCAGCAGCCAAGATAGGGGTTCCCAAGAGACCCAGTACTTC. It yields the protein CASSQDRGSQETQYF.

The rearrangement links TRBV20-1 to TRBJ1-1; TRBD1 agrees at 7 bases. Per germline, CDR1 DFQATT and CDR2 SNEGSKA (reference sequence). The CDR3 has 15 amino acids. Losses at the gene ends were 0 bases for V and 3 bases for J; bases not matched to a gene: 7. CDR3 nucleotides: TGCAGTGCTAGAGATATGAGGGGGCCCTACACTGAAGCTTTCTTT. Translation gives CSARDMRGPYTEAFF.

The chain couples TRBV7-2 to TRBJ2-2; D possibly corresponds to TRBD2 (6 bases). Looked up from germline, CDR1 is SGHTA and CDR2 is FQGNSA. V lost 7 bases and J lost 2, with 17 bases in between. This CDR3 comprises 16 residues. The CDR3 bases are TGTGCCAGCAACTACCGGGGGACCCGTAACACCGGGGAGCTGTTTTTT. Protein: CASNYRGTRNTGELFF.

The chain joins TRBV4-3 to TRBJ2-1, with no clear D. V lost 1 base to trimming and J lost 9 bases, with 13 bases between them. CDR3 length equals 14 residues. Germline assignment: CDR1 LGHNA and CDR2 YSLEER. CDR3 amino acids: CASSQGRSGGEQFF. CDR3 bases: TGCGCCAGCAGCCAAGGTCGGAGTGGTGGTGAGCAGTTCTTC.

As to this clonotype: This could be a read error, since a much larger clone is one nucleotide away. V is TRBV27 and J is TRBJ2-5, with TRBD1 matching 9 bases. TRBJ2-1 explains the end of the DNA better; the J call may be wrong. This CDR3 region has 13 residues. CDR1 is MNHEY and CDR2 is SMNVEV in the germline V gene (reference sequence). CDR3 region: CARDRGRQETQFF. The CDR3 coding sequence is TGTGCCAGGGACAGGGGAAGGCAAGAGACCCAGTTCTTC.

This rearrangement joins TRBV20-1 to TRBJ2-7; D perhaps matches TRBD1 (6 bases). Trimming cost V 2 bases and J 4 bases, with 18 bases left between them. CDR1 is DFQATT and CDR2 is SNEGSKA in the germline V gene (reference sequence). There are 15 residues in the CDR3. The CDR3 DNA is TGCAGTGCTAGACCAGGGGACCTAATACGGTACGAGCAGTACTTC. Its protein is CSARPGDLIRYEQYF.

The gene calls are TRBV27 and TRBJ2-7; 8 bases line up with TRBD2. Unmatched junction bases numbered 10, after V lost 7 bases and J lost 2 bases. The CDR3 has 15 amino acids. The germline gives CDR1 MNHEY, CDR2 SMNVEV (reference sequence). The CDR3 DNA follows: TGTGCCAGCATTCGCCGAGGGGGACTAGCCTACGAGCAGTACTTC. Protein: CASIRRGGLAYEQYF.